This TCR beta chain was recorded in a study of monozygotic twins with cystic fibrosis. Using immunoSEQ multiplex PCR, the repertoire was profiled, and TCRdb retains in-frame clones only, with some absent. The data hold some 25,000 clones, with around 96% observed a single time. The V gene lost 5 bases and the J gene lost 7 bases, with 27 bases spanning the gap. The CDR3 contains 18 residues. Per germline, CDR1 SGHTA and CDR2 FQGNSA. Concerning this clone: Its target is unknown.

Study-level findings and limits: Monozygotic CF twin pairs shared significantly more nucleotide-identical clonotypes than unrelated CF individuals did. Clonality was generally low (median about 0.0095), higher in the most severe patients.

The receptor comes from a girl aged 2-9 years with cystic fibrosis. The chain joins TRBV7-2 to TRBJ2-1; the D gene could be TRBD1 or TRBD2 (5 bases each). Material: blood. CDR3 coding DNA: TGTGCCAGCAGCCCAAGAGGGGCTCTACCCTCTAGAGGGAATGAGCAGTTCTTC. Translation: CASSPRGALPSRGNEQFF.